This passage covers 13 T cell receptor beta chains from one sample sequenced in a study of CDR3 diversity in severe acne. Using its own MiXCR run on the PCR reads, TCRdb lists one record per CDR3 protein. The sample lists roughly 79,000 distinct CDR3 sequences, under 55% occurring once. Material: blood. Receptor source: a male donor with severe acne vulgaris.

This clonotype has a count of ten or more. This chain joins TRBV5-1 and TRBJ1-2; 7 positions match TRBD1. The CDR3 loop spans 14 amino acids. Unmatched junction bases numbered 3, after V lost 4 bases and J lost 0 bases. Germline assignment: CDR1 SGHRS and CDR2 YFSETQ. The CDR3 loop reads CASSTGVPNYGYTF. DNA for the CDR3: TGCGCCAGCAGCACAGGGGTCCCTAACTATGGCTACACCTTC.

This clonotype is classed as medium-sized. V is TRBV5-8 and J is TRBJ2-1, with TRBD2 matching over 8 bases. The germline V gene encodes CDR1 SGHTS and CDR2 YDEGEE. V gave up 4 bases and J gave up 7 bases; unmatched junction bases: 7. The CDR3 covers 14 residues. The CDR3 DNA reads TGTGCCAGCAGCCCTGGGGGCGGGAGGAATGAGCAGTTCTTC. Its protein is CASSPGGGRNEQFF. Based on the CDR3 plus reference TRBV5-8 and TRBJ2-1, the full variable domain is EAGVTQSPTHLIKTRGQQATLRCSPISGHTSVYWYQQALGLGLQFLLWYDEGEERNRGNFPPRFSGRQFPNYSSELNVNALELEDSALYLCASSPGGGRNEQFFGPGTRLTVL.

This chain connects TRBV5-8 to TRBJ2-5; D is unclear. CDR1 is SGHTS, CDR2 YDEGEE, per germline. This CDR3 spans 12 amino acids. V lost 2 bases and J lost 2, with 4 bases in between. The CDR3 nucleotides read TGTGCCAGCAGCTTAGAACAAGAGACCCAGTACTTC. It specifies CASSLEQETQYF.

The CDR3 loop is CASSFETYEQYF. The CDR3 DNA is TGTGCCAGCAGCTTTGAGACCTACGAGCAGTACTTC. The V gene is TRBV7-9, the J gene TRBJ2-7, with D unclear. Trimming shortened V by 3 bases and J by 2 bases, and 5 bases separated the two germline ends. This CDR3 spans 12 amino acids. From germline, CDR1 is SEHNR and CDR2 FQNEAQ (reference sequence). Full variable domain (remainder filled in from reference TRBV7-9 and TRBJ2-7): DTGVSQNPRHKITKRGQNVTFRCDPISEHNRLYWYRQTLGQGPEFLTYFQNEAQLEKSRLLSDRFSAERPKGSFSTLEIQRTEQGDSAMYLCASSFETYEQYFGPGTRLTVT.

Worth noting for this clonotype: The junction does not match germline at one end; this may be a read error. The CDR3 DNA is TGTGCCAGCAGCTTCCTAGCGGAACAAGAGACTCAGTACTTC. As protein: CASSFLAEQETQYF. This chain connects TRBV7-9 to TRBJ2-5; 7 bases are a match to TRBD2. From germline, CDR1 is SEHNR and CDR2 FQNEAQ (reference sequence). This CDR3 contains 14 residues.

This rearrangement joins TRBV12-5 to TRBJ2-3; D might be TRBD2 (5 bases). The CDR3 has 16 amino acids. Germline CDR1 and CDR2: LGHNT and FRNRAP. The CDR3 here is CASSFGHPGSPDTQYF. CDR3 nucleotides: TGTGCCAGCAGTTTCGGTCACCCTGGGAGTCCAGATACGCAGTATTTT.

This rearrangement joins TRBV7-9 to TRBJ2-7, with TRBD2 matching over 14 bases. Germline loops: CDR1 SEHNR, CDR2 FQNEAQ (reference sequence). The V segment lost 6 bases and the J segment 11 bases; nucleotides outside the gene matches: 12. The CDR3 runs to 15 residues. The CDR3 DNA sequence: TGTGCCAGCAGGAGGGGACTAGCGGGGGTGGGGAGTGAGTACTTC. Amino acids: CASRRGLAGVGSEYF. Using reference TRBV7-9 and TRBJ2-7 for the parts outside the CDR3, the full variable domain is DTGVSQNPRHKITKRGQNVTFRCDPISEHNRLYWYRQTLGQGPEFLTYFQNEAQLEKSRLLSDRFSAERPKGSFSTLEIQRTEQGDSAMYLCASRRGLAGVGSEYFGPGTRLTVT.

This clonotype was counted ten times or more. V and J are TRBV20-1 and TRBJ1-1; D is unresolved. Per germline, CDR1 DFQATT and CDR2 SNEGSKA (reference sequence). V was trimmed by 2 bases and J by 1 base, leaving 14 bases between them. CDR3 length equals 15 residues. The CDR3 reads CSARSAGVRNTEAFF. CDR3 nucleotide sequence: TGCAGTGCTAGATCCGCAGGAGTTAGGAACACTGAAGCTTTCTTT.

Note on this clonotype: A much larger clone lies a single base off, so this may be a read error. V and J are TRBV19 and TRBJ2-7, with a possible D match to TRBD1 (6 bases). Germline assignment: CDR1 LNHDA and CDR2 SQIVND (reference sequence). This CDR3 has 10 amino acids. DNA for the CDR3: TGTGCCTGGAAGCGGTACAGGGAATCCTTC. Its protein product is CAWKRYRESF.

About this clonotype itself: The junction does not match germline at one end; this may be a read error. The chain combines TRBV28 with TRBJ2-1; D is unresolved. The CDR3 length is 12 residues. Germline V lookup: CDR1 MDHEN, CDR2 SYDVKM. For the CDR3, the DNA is TGTGCCAGCTCGTCGGTGGGCAATGAGCGGTTCTTC. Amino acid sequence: CASSSVGNERFF.

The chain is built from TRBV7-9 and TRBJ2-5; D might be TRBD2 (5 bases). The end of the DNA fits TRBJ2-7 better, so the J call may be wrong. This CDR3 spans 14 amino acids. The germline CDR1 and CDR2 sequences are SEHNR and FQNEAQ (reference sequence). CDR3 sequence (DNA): TGTGCCAGCAGCTTGACGGACCGGGGCTACGAGCAGTACTTC. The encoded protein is CASSLTDRGYEQYF.

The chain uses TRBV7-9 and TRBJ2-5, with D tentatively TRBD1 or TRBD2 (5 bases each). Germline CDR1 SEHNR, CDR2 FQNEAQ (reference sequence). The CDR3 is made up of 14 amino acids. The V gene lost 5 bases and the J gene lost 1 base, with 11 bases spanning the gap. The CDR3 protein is CASSAGTVQETQYF. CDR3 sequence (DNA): TGTGCCAGCAGCGCTGGGACCGTCCAAGAGACCCAGTACTTC.

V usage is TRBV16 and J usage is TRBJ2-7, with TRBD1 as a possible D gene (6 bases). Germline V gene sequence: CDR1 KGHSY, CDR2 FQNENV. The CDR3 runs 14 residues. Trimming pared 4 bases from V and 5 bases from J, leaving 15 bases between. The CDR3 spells CASSRTGTKNEQYF. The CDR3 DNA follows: TGTGCCAGCAGCCGAACCGGGACAAAGAACGAGCAGTACTTC.